Each of the 27 T cell receptor beta chains below was sequenced from the same sample in a study of PD-1 blockade in classical Hodgkin lymphoma (dated by TCRdb to 2018 to 2020). Libraries were prepared through the immunoSEQ multiplex PCR assay. Not all clones reach the TCRdb copy of this immuneACCESS table, which keeps in-frame sequences only. Checked studies attribute under half of the gap to unresolved V genes and leave the rest unexplained. For this sample the table gives some 45,000 clones, of which roughly 86% were detected only once. 8% to 10% of the sample is taken by the ten largest. The intended sense of this specimen's time point label: cycle 1 day 1 (C1D1), immediately before nivolumab initiation. Relapse after autologous stem cell transplantation had occurred in all trial patients, and cohorts A, B and C were distinguished by prior brentuximab vedotin exposure. The material was peripheral blood mononuclear cells (PBMCs), obtained at baseline. Receptors were obtained from a human donor with classical Hodgkin lymphoma.

The chain combines TRBV7-3 with TRBJ2-7; unclear D gene. Between the trimmed V and J ends, which lost 4 bases and 5 bases, there was a span of 12 bases. Looked up from germline, CDR1 is SGHTA and CDR2 is FQGTGA. The CDR3 length is 13 residues. CDR3 sequence: CASSWNGVDEQYF. The DNA for the CDR3 is TGTGCCAGCAGCTGGAACGGTGTCGACGAGCAGTACTTC.

The chain recombines TRBV5-1 with TRBJ2-7; 10 nucleotides align to TRBD2. In germline, CDR1 is SGHRS, CDR2 YFSETQ. V lost 4 bases and J lost 4; bases outside the gene matches: 11. The CDR3 runs to 16 residues. The CDR3 DNA reads TGCGCCAGCAGCGAGGCGGGACTAGCGACCCTTTACGAGCAGTACTTC. This translates into CASSEAGLATLYEQYF.

This rearrangement joins TRBV4-1 to TRBJ1-3; 8 nucleotides align to TRBD1. Germline V gene lookup returns CDR1 MGHRA and CDR2 YSYEKL. V lost 0 bases, J lost 4 bases, and 14 bases stayed unmatched. This CDR3 has 19 residues. This CDR3 reads CASSQERGQVKLAGNTIYF. The CDR3 region has the DNA TGCGCCAGCAGCCAAGAGAGGGGACAGGTCAAACTAGCAGGAAACACCATATATTTT.

V is TRBV7-9 and J is TRBJ2-7; 7 nucleotides match TRBD2. After removal of 5 bases from V and 4 bases from J, the junction contained 17 bases not matched to a gene. The germline gives CDR1 SEHNR, CDR2 FQNEAQ (reference sequence). The CDR3 consists of 17 residues. This CDR3 is CASSPHRASGDAYEQYF. DNA for the CDR3: TGTGCCAGCAGCCCGCATCGGGCTAGCGGAGACGCTTACGAGCAGTACTTC.

This clone is a singleton in its sample. The V and J genes are TRBV7-6 and TRBJ2-3; no reliable D call. This CDR3 is 13 amino acids long. CDR1 SGHVS and CDR2 FNYEAQ come from the germline V gene. V lost 1 base to trimming and J lost 1 base, with 3 bases between them. The CDR3 DNA sequence: TGTGCCAGCAGCTTAGGGGGCACAGATACGCAGTATTTT. It translates to CASSLGGTDTQYF. The complete variable domain, with remaining parts taken from reference TRBV7-6 and TRBJ2-3, reads GAGVSQSPRYKVTKRGQDVALRCDPISGHVSLYWYRQALGQGPEFLTYFNYEAQQDKSGLPNDRFSAERPEGSISTLTIQRTEQRDSAMYRCASSLGGTDTQYFGPGTRLTVL.

The rearrangement links TRBV7-9 to TRBJ2-2; 13 bases are a match to TRBD2. The V segment lost 2 bases and the J segment 5 bases; nucleotides outside the gene matches: 11. Germline values: CDR1 SEHNR, CDR2 FQNEAQ (reference sequence). The CDR3 totals 19 residues. DNA for the CDR3: TGTGCCAGCAGCTTATGGACTAGCGGGAGTCTTTTAGTTACCGGGGAGCTGTTTTTT. It specifies CASSLWTSGSLLVTGELFF.

The V call is TRBV28, the J call TRBJ2-3; weak D call: TRBD2 (6 bases). Trimming took off 3 bases at V and 5 bases at J, with 12 bases between the two ends. The germline V gene encodes CDR1 MDHEN and CDR2 SYDVKM. CDR3 length equals 14 residues. The CDR3 bases are TGTGCCAGCAGTTTCGGGAGTAGAGGAGATACGCAGTATTTT. Translation gives CASSFGSRGDTQYF.

A single count supports this clone. The chain couples TRBV10-3 to TRBJ1-3; the match to TRBD1 covers 7 bases. V was clipped by 4 bases and J by 0 bases; unmatched bases: 12. Germline CDR1 ENHRY, CDR2 SYGVKD. The CDR3 length is 18 residues. CDR3 amino acids: CAISGAGQATRSGNTIYF. The CDR3 DNA reads as TGTGCCATCAGTGGGGCAGGACAGGCAACGCGCTCTGGAAACACCATATATTTT.

V is TRBV6-4 and J is TRBJ2-7; possible D gene TRBD1, 5 bases. Looked up from germline, CDR1 is MRHNA and CDR2 is SNTAGT. The CDR3 spans 11 residues. Trimming took off 7 bases at V and 8 bases at J, with 12 bases between the two ends. CDR3 nucleotide sequence: TGTGCCAGCATCGACAGAGGACAGCAGTACTTC. Translating it yields CASIDRGQQYF.

This chain joins TRBV5-4 and TRBJ2-2; 7 bases are a match to TRBD2. The CDR3 has 15 amino acids. Trimming took 0 bases from V and 1 from J; bases not matched to a gene: 0. CDR1 is SGHNT, CDR2 YYREEE, per germline (reference sequence). The CDR3 nucleotides are TGTGCCAGCAGCTTGGGCGGGAGGAACACCGGGGAGCTGTTTTTT. Protein: CASSLGGRNTGELFF.

The gene calls are TRBV27 and TRBJ2-5; 8 bases line up with TRBD2. The CDR3 is 15 residues long. V shed 6 bases, J shed 9 bases, and the junction held 15 bases outside the gene matches. Germline V lookup: CDR1 MNHEY, CDR2 SMNVEV (reference sequence). The CDR3 DNA is TGTGCCAGCAGAGTAGCGGGGCTGGGACTCGGGGCCCAGTACTTC. It yields the protein CASRVAGLGLGAQYF.

The chain recombines TRBV7-6 with TRBJ2-7; D call uncertain. Trimming cost V 2 bases and J 1 base, with 9 bases left between them. The V gene's germline CDR1 is SGHVS and CDR2 FNYEAQ. The length of the CDR3 is 14 residues. CDR3 sequence reads: CASSLKQESYEQYF. The CDR3 DNA reads TGTGCCAGCAGCTTAAAGCAGGAATCCTACGAGCAGTACTTC.

The chain couples TRBV4-1 to TRBJ1-2; no firm D call. The CDR3 is made up of 17 amino acids. Trimming shortened V by 0 bases and J by 4 bases, and 18 bases separated the two germline ends. Germline values: CDR1 MGHRA, CDR2 YSYEKL. CDR3 nucleotides: TGCGCCAGCAGCCAAGATACGGTGTGGCAGGACTTCTATGGCTACACCTTC. Amino acid sequence: CASSQDTVWQDFYGYTF.

The rearrangement uses TRBV10-2 and TRBJ2-1; D remains ambiguous. CDR1 is WSHSY and CDR2 is SAAADI in the germline V gene. This CDR3 is 16 amino acids long. Deletions cut 5 bases from V and 1 base from J, with 15 bases between. CDR3: CASSHTSPKSYNEQFF. DNA for the CDR3: TGCGCCAGCAGTCATACCTCCCCAAAGTCCTACAATGAGCAGTTCTTC.

The rearrangement uses TRBV1 and TRBJ2-7; TRBD2 reflects the table's D call only, with no check against the DNA. TRBV1 is flagged as a pseudogene. The CDR3 contains 15 residues. CDR3 protein: CTSSPTSGRPVEQYF. The CDR3 coding sequence is TGCACCAGCAGCCCGACTAGCGGGAGGCCGGTCGAGCAGTACTTC.

The J gene is TRBJ2-5, the V gene TRBV9, with D hard to call. This CDR3 contains 12 residues. Looked up from germline, CDR1 is SGDLS and CDR2 is YYNGEE. V was trimmed by 3 bases and J by 2 bases, leaving 5 bases between them. CDR3 nucleotide sequence: TGTGCCAGCAGCGCCTCTCAAGAGACCCAGTACTTC. Its translation: CASSASQETQYF. Drawing the rest from reference TRBV9 and TRBJ2-5, the complete variable domain is DSGVTQTPKHLITATGQRVTLRCSPRSGDLSVYWYQQSLDQGLQFLIQYYNGEERAKGNILERFSAQQFPDLHSELNLSSLELGDSALYFCASSASQETQYFGPGTRLLVL.

The J gene is TRBJ2-4, the V gene TRBV13; 7 nucleotides match TRBD2. CDR1 PRHDT and CDR2 FYEKMQ come from the germline V gene (reference sequence). The trim removed 5 bases at V and 7 bases at J, leaving 2 bases unmatched. CDR3 length: 12 amino acids. The DNA of the CDR3 is TGTGCCAGCAGCAACGGGGGGAACATTCAGTACTTC. This translates into CASSNGGNIQYF.

This clone was observed once. CDR3 DNA: TGTGCCAGCAGCCCAGTGGGGGCCGAGCAGTACTTC. Its translation: CASSPVGAEQYF. The rearrangement joins TRBV7-8 to TRBJ2-7, with D possibly being TRBD1 (6 bases). Between the trimmed V and J ends, which lost 5 bases and 6 bases, there was a span of 11 bases. The CDR3 sequence is 12 residues long. Germline CDR1 is SGHVS and CDR2 is FQNEAQ.

V and J are TRBV2 and TRBJ2-3; D might be TRBD2 (6 bases). Per germline, CDR1 SNHLY and CDR2 FYNNEI. Deletions cut 6 bases from V and 2 bases from J, with 12 bases between. The CDR3 consists of 14 residues. CDR3 DNA sequence: TGTGCCAGCAGGAAGGCGGGGACCACAGATACGCAGTATTTT. This translates into CASRKAGTTDTQYF.

V and J are TRBV6-8 and TRBJ1-2; maybe TRBD1 (5 bases). This CDR3 is 12 amino acids long. Germline V gene lookup returns CDR1 MNHGY and CDR2 SAAAGT. Trimming took off 5 bases at V and 8 bases at J, with 12 bases between the two ends. The CDR3 loop reads CASSTGPGGYTF. Here the CDR3 DNA reads TGTGCCAGCAGTACGGGACCTGGAGGCTACACCTTC.

The chain employs TRBV4-1 and TRBJ2-5, with 11 bases lining up with TRBD2. Germline V CDR1 and CDR2: MGHRA, YSYEKL. The CDR3 contains 16 residues. V was pared by 3 bases and J by 5 bases, with 8 bases of the junction left unmatched. The CDR3 loop reads CASSHSLAGGRETQYF. CDR3 in DNA: TGCGCCAGCAGCCACTCCCTAGCGGGAGGACGTGAGACCCAGTACTTC.

This clone was observed a single time. The rearrangement joins TRBV28 to TRBJ2-2; 8 nucleotides line up with TRBD1. The V and J ends lost 3 bases and 7 bases, in that order; junction bases with no gene match: 4. The CDR3 totals 14 residues. CDR1 is MDHEN, CDR2 SYDVKM, per germline. The CDR3 sequence is CASSLTGQGGELFF. CDR3 sequence (DNA): TGTGCCAGCAGTTTGACCGGACAGGGCGGGGAGCTGTTTTTT.

The chain combines TRBV28 with TRBJ2-6; 9 nucleotides agree with TRBD2. V shed 10 bases and J 2 bases; nucleotides not matched to a gene: 6. Germline assignment: CDR1 MDHEN and CDR2 SYDVKM. This CDR3 is built from 15 residues. CDR3 loop: CATAGGGAGANVLTF. Here the CDR3 DNA reads TGTGCCACCGCGGGGGGGGGCGCTGGGGCCAACGTCCTGACTTTC.

This clone occurred once. The chain combines TRBV5-4 with TRBJ2-7; D is possibly TRBD2 (5 bases). This CDR3 is built from 14 residues. V was pared by 4 bases and J by 0 bases, with 11 bases between. Germline CDR1 is SGHNT and CDR2 is YYREEE (reference sequence). The CDR3 DNA sequence: TGTGCCAGCAGCCCTGAGACTACCTCCTACGAGCAGTACTTC. It specifies CASSPETTSYEQYF.

The gene calls are TRBV15 and TRBJ1-2; D not resolved. Per the germline V gene, CDR1 is LNHNV and CDR2 is YYDKDF (reference sequence). CDR3 length equals 14 residues. Trimming left V 0 bases short and J 6 bases short, with 11 bases between. The CDR3 DNA is TGTGCCACCAGCAGAGATCTCGGCAGCGATGGCTACACCTTC. This translates into CATSRDLGSDGYTF.

The chain carries TRBV18 and TRBJ1-1; 8 bases fit TRBD1. Germline V lookup: CDR1 KGHSH, CDR2 LQKENI. The CDR3 has 16 amino acids. Trimming removed 3 bases from V and 1 base from J; junction bases left unmatched: 7. CDR3 coding DNA: TGTGCCAGCTCACCCGGACAGGGAAGAACGAACACTGAAGCTTTCTTT. It yields the protein CASSPGQGRTNTEAFF.

The chain carries TRBV9 and TRBJ1-1, with D unresolved. The V gene lost 0 bases and the J gene lost 0 bases, with 3 bases spanning the gap. The CDR3 is 13 amino acids. Germline CDR1 is SGDLS and CDR2 is YYNGEE. The CDR3 is CASSVDLNTEAFF. In DNA form, the CDR3 reads TGTGCCAGCAGCGTAGACTTGAACACTGAAGCTTTCTTT.